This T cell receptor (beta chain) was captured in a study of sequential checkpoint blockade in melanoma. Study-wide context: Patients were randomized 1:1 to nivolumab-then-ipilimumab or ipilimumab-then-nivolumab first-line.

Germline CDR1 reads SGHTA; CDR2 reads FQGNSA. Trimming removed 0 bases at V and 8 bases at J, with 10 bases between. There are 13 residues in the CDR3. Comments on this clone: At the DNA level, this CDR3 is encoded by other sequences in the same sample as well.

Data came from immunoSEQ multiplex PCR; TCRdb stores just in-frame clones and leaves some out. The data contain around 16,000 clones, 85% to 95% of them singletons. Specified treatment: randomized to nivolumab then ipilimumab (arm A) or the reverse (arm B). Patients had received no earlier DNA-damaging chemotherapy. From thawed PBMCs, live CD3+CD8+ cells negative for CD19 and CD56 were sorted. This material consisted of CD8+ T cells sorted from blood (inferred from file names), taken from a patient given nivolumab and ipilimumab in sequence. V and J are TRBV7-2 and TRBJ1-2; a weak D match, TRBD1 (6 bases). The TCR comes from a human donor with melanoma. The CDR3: CASSLALRGGYTF. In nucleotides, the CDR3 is TGTGCCAGCAGCTTAGCTCTCAGGGGCGGCTACACCTTC.